One sample yielded the 31 T cell receptor beta chains listed below, sequenced in a study of T cell responses to AZD1222 COVID-19 vaccine. The data were produced by immunoSEQ multiplex PCR, yet TCRdb's version contains in-frame clones alone and is incomplete. The repertoire consists of about 84,000 clones, with 70% to 90% occurring once and the leading ten covering approximately 1.6%. The material sequenced was peripheral blood, taken on day 0 of AZD1222 vaccination. The receptors stem from an adult in good health.

This sequence joins TRBV27 and TRBJ2-1; 7 bases are shared with TRBD2. V trimming: 2 bases; J trimming: 8 bases; junction bases outside the gene matches: 6. The CDR3 sequence is 14 residues long. The germline gives CDR1 MNHEY, CDR2 SMNVEV (reference sequence). In DNA, the CDR3 is TGTGCCAGCAGTTTAACGCGGGAGAGCCATGAGCAGTTCTTC. The encoded protein is CASSLTRESHEQFF.

This clone occurred once. V and J are TRBV7-9 and TRBJ1-1, with D perhaps TRBD1 (5 bases). The V end lost 1 base, the J end lost 1 base, and 7 bases lay between the germline ends. The CDR3 is 14 amino acids. Germline CDR1 reads SEHNR; CDR2 reads FQNEAQ (reference sequence). CDR3 in amino acids: CASSLEGRNTEAFF. CDR3 bases: TGTGCCAGCAGCTTAGAGGGGCGGAACACTGAAGCTTTCTTT.

The chain is built from TRBV30 and TRBJ1-1, with 7 bases that match TRBD1. V was clipped by 0 bases and J by 7 bases; unmatched bases: 5. This CDR3 has 13 amino acids. In germline, CDR1 is GTSNPN, CDR2 SVGIG (reference sequence). CDR3 in amino acids: CAWSVQGRIEAFF. The DNA for the CDR3 is TGTGCCTGGAGTGTACAGGGGAGGATTGAAGCTTTCTTT.

The CDR3 reads CASSQSGRETQYF. The CDR3 DNA reads TGTGCCAGCAGCCAATCAGGGCGGGAGACCCAGTACTTC. The J gene is TRBJ2-5, the V gene TRBV3-1 (or the pseudogene TRBV3-2); D may be TRBD1 (5 bases). The germline V and J ends were trimmed by 2 bases and 5 bases, with 9 bases remaining between them. Germline V lookup: CDR1 LGHDT, CDR2 YNNKEL (reference sequence). This CDR3 is built from 13 residues.

The chain uses TRBV18 and TRBJ1-2; TRBD1 matches at 7 bases. The CDR3 spans 13 residues. V shed 3 bases, J shed 7 bases, and the junction held 5 bases outside the gene matches. Germline lookup yields CDR1 KGHSH and CDR2 LQKENI. The CDR3 DNA sequence: TGTGCCAGCTCACCGGACAGGTCTGGTGGCTACACCTTC. Amino acid sequence: CASSPDRSGGYTF.

This rearrangement joins TRBV2 to TRBJ1-2; tentative D call: TRBD1 (5 bases). Deletions cut 1 base from V and 4 bases from J, with 7 bases between. This CDR3 contains 13 residues. The germline gives CDR1 SNHLY, CDR2 FYNNEI. The CDR3 protein is CASSEDRRYGYTF. CDR3 in DNA: TGTGCCAGCAGTGAAGACAGGCGCTATGGCTACACCTTC.

This clone was recorded only once. This chain links TRBV27 with TRBJ1-1, with a possible D match to TRBD1 (6 bases). This CDR3 has 15 amino acids. Trimming pared 6 bases from V and 5 bases from J, leaving 19 bases between. CDR1 and CDR2 from the germline V gene are MNHEY and SMNVEV (reference sequence). Written as DNA, the CDR3 is TGTGCCAGCAGCAGAACTTCAGGGGTACGGACTGAAGCTTTCTTT. This translates into CASSRTSGVRTEAFF.

The gene calls are TRBV29-1 and TRBJ1-1; D is ambiguous. The CDR3 consists of 13 residues. Germline values: CDR1 SQVTM, CDR2 ANQGSEA. V was trimmed by 1 base and J by 1 base, leaving 7 bases between them. CDR3 DNA: TGCAGCGTTGAAGGAACAAGGAACACTGAAGCTTTCTTT. Translating it yields CSVEGTRNTEAFF.

This sequence joins TRBV6-6 and TRBJ1-3; no clear D gene. Germline V gives CDR1 MNHNY, CDR2 SVGAGI (reference sequence). This CDR3 region has 14 residues. V lost 5 bases and J lost 0, with 8 bases in between. CDR3 in DNA: TGTGCCAGCAGTCGCGATAACTCTGGAAACACCATATATTTT. As protein: CASSRDNSGNTIYF.

As for this clone: Compared with germline, one end of the junction differs, possibly owing to a read error. The gene calls are TRBV7-7 and TRBJ1-2; D gene uncertain. The CDR3 sequence is 15 residues long. Germline V lookup: CDR1 SSHAT, CDR2 FNYEAQ (reference sequence). CDR3 coding DNA: TGTGCTAGCAGCCCCCTTTCGGCACGCAGTGATGGCTACACCTTC. This codes for CASSPLSARSDGYTF.

The chain employs TRBV5-4 and TRBJ2-7, with D maybe TRBD1 (5 bases). CDR3 length: 16 amino acids. Germline V lookup: CDR1 SGHNT, CDR2 YYREEE (reference sequence). Trimming left V 0 bases short and J 2 bases short, with 15 bases between. The CDR3 DNA reads as TGTGCCAGCAGCTTGGGCCAGGGCGCTGAGGCCTACGAGCAGTACTTC. It is translated as CASSLGQGAEAYEQYF. Full variable domain (remainder filled in from reference TRBV5-4 and TRBJ2-7): ETGVTQSPTHLIKTRGQQVTLRCSSQSGHNTVSWYQQALGQGPQFIFQYYREEENGRGNFPPRFSGLQFPNYSSELNVNALELDDSALYLCASSLGQGAEAYEQYFGPGTRLTVT.

The V and J genes are TRBV7-9 and TRBJ1-1; D gene unclear. Trimming removed 1 base at V and 3 bases at J, with 12 bases between. This CDR3 comprises 15 residues. Germline CDR1 reads SEHNR; CDR2 reads FQNEAQ (reference sequence). The CDR3 here is CASSLGVGGDTEAFF. The CDR3 coding sequence is TGTGCCAGCAGCTTAGGTGTGGGCGGGGACACTGAAGCTTTCTTT.

The chain employs TRBV3-1 (or the pseudogene TRBV3-2) and TRBJ1-5; 7 positions match TRBD1. The V and J ends lost 1 base and 2 bases, in that order; junction bases with no gene match: 2. The CDR3 sequence is 15 residues long. Per the germline V gene, CDR1 is LGHDT and CDR2 is YNNKEL (reference sequence). In nucleotides, the CDR3 is TGTGCCAGCAGCCAAGGAGGGGGCGGCAATCAGCCCCAGCATTTT. Encoded protein: CASSQGGGGNQPQHF.

J is TRBJ2-1 and V is TRBV6-5, with 7 nucleotides matching TRBD2. The CDR3 length is 11 residues. Germline V gene lookup returns CDR1 MNHEY and CDR2 SVGAGI. The J segment lost 7 bases and the V segment lost 8 bases, leaving 2 bases of the junction unmatched. CDR3 coding DNA: TGTGCCAGCCAACTAGCGAATGAGCAGTTCTTC. Protein: CASQLANEQFF.

This chain uses TRBV7-3 with TRBJ2-1, with 7 nucleotides matching TRBD2. Per germline, CDR1 SGHTA and CDR2 FQGTGA. This CDR3 is 15 amino acids long. Trimming at V came to 5 bases and at J to 2 bases, leaving 6 bases not matched to a gene. The CDR3 DNA follows: TGTGCCAGCAGCCCCTCTAGCGGTCCCTACAATGAGCAGTTCTTC. Its translation: CASSPSSGPYNEQFF. The variable domain in full, completed from reference TRBV7-3 and TRBJ2-1, reads GAGVSQTPSNKVTEKGKYVELRCDPISGHTALYWYRQSLGQGPEFLIYFQGTGAADDSGLPNDRFFAVRPEGSVSTLKIQRTERGDSAVYLCASSPSSGPYNEQFFGPGTRLTVL.

V and J are TRBV12-3 or TRBV12-4 and TRBJ2-1, with D hard to call. This CDR3 contains 11 residues. The V gene lost 1 base and the J gene lost 13 bases, with 8 bases spanning the gap. In DNA form, the CDR3 reads TGTGCCAGCAGTTTAGTATCGCACCAGTTCTTC. Its translation: CASSLVSHQFF.

V gene TRBV6-1 combines with J gene TRBJ1-4; D is unresolved. The CDR3 is made up of 15 amino acids. The germline V and J ends were trimmed by 2 bases and 0 bases, with 7 bases remaining between them. CDR1 MNHNS and CDR2 SASEGT come from the germline V gene. CDR3 loop: CASSELGATNEKLFF. In nucleotides, the CDR3 is TGTGCCAGCAGTGAATTGGGAGCAACTAATGAAAAACTGTTTTTT.

V and J are TRBV7-9 and TRBJ2-1, with D perhaps TRBD2 (6 bases). Trimming left V 2 bases short and J 4 bases short, with 15 bases between. The CDR3 has 16 residues. The germline CDR1 and CDR2 sequences are SEHNR and FQNEAQ (reference sequence). CDR3 DNA sequence: TGTGCCAGCAGCTTAAGTACGTCGGGAGCGTACAATGAGCAGTTCTTC. This gives the protein CASSLSTSGAYNEQFF. The variable domain in full, with the rest retrieved from reference TRBV7-9 and TRBJ2-1, is DTGVSQNPRHKITKRGQNVTFRCDPISEHNRLYWYRQTLGQGPEFLTYFQNEAQLEKSRLLSDRFSAERPKGSFSTLEIQRTEQGDSAMYLCASSLSTSGAYNEQFFGPGTRLTVL.

The genes are TRBV7-9 and TRBJ1-4; D perhaps matches TRBD1 (5 bases). Between the trimmed V and J ends, which lost 4 bases and 8 bases, there was a span of 11 bases. CDR3 length equals 13 residues. The germline V gene encodes CDR1 SEHNR and CDR2 FQNEAQ (reference sequence). CDR3 bases: TGTGCCAGCAGCTCCTCCGGGGCCGAAAAACTGTTTTTT. Protein: CASSSSGAEKLFF.

J is TRBJ1-1 and V is TRBV6-6, with D possibly matching TRBD1 (5 bases). Germline loops: CDR1 MNHNY, CDR2 SVGAGI (reference sequence). The CDR3 runs to 13 residues. Trimming stripped 10 bases from V and 1 base from J, with 13 bases between. CDR3 residues: CATLRGENTEAFF. The CDR3 bases are TGTGCCACCCTGCGGGGGGAGAACACTGAAGCTTTCTTT.

This clone appeared a single time. The CDR3 here is CASSKSVRDRGPNTEAFF. The CDR3 DNA sequence: TGTGCCAGCAGTAAGTCCGTTCGGGACAGGGGGCCGAACACTGAAGCTTTCTTT. The chain uses TRBV21-1 and TRBJ1-1; TRBD1 is the table's D call and was not checked against the DNA. TRBV21-1 is a documented pseudogene. The CDR3 runs to 18 residues.

This chain connects TRBV7-3 to TRBJ2-5; tentatively, D is TRBD1 (6 bases). CDR3 size: 15 residues. The germline V and J ends were trimmed by 5 bases and 2 bases, with 15 bases remaining between them. Germline V gives CDR1 SGHTA, CDR2 FQGTGA. This CDR3 is CASSPTGTPQETQYF. The CDR3 DNA is TGTGCCAGCAGCCCAACAGGGACACCGCAAGAGACCCAGTACTTC.

The V gene is TRBV6-5, the J gene TRBJ1-6; perhaps TRBD1 as D (6 bases). V was clipped by 8 bases and J by 7 bases, with 18 bases between them. Germline V lookup: CDR1 MNHEY, CDR2 SVGAGI. This CDR3 region has 15 residues. The CDR3 coding sequence is TGTGCCAGCCAATTCGAGGGGGGTTGGAATTCACCCCTCCACTTT. It codes for CASQFEGGWNSPLHF.

The chain is built from TRBV18 and TRBJ2-2, with 8 bases fitting TRBD1. V shed 3 bases and J 8 bases; nucleotides not matched to a gene: 8. CDR1 and CDR2 (germline): KGHSH, LQKENI. CDR3 size: 15 residues. In DNA, the CDR3 is TGTGCCAGCTCACCTCAAACGGACAGGGCTGGGGAGCTGTTTTTT. Translated: CASSPQTDRAGELFF.

This chain's CDR3 is CATRGRDTEAFF. CDR3 nucleotide sequence: TGTGCCACCCGAGGACGTGACACTGAAGCTTTCTTT. V is TRBV15 and J is TRBJ1-1; D is unclear. This CDR3 region has 12 residues. Trimming cost V 8 bases and J 3 bases, with 10 bases left between them. Germline V CDR1 and CDR2: LNHNV, YYDKDF (reference sequence).

The chain is built from TRBV11-1 and TRBJ2-3; 8 bases agree with TRBD1. The junction had 15 bases not matched to a gene; V was cut back by 9 bases and J by 7 bases. The CDR3 length is 15 residues. Germline V lookup: CDR1 SGHAT, CDR2 FQDESV (reference sequence). The CDR3 loop is CASCVSGTGQNTQYF. In DNA form, the CDR3 reads TGTGCCAGTTGCGTCTCCGGGACAGGCCAAAATACGCAGTATTTT.

V usage is TRBV5-1 and J usage is TRBJ1-2; D unresolved. Between the trimmed V and J ends, which lost 0 bases and 5 bases, there was a span of 17 bases. Germline V gives CDR1 SGHRS, CDR2 YFSETQ. CDR3 size: 16 residues. The CDR3 DNA reads as TGCGCCAGCAGCTTGGTGGGCCAAGCTTACGAATATGGCTACACCTTC. Protein sequence: CASSLVGQAYEYGYTF. Full variable domain (remainder filled in from reference TRBV5-1 and TRBJ1-2): KAGVTQTPRYLIKTRGQQVTLSCSPISGHRSVSWYQQTPGQGLQFLFEYFSETQRNKGNFPGRFSGRQFSNSRSEMNVSTLELGDSALYLCASSLVGQAYEYGYTFGSGTRLTVV.

The V and J genes are TRBV4-3 and TRBJ1-1, with D perhaps matching TRBD1 (5 bases). Germline CDR1 reads LGHNA; CDR2 reads YSLEER. Between the trimmed V and J ends, which lost 3 bases and 1 base, there was a span of 15 bases. CDR3 length equals 16 residues. Written as DNA, the CDR3 is TGCGCCAGCAGCCAGGAATGGCCAACAGGGAACACTGAAGCTTTCTTT. Translation: CASSQEWPTGNTEAFF.

As to this clone: Relative to the germline gene, one junction end is altered; a read error may explain this. The V and J genes are TRBV12-3 or TRBV12-4 and TRBJ1-2; D may be TRBD1 (6 bases). CDR3 length equals 13 residues. The CDR3 protein is CASTLQQGNGYTF. CDR3 sequence (DNA): TGTGCCAGCACTTTACAACAGGGAAATGGCTACACCTTC.

This chain connects TRBV7-3 to TRBJ2-2; D is possibly TRBD1 (5 bases). This CDR3 comprises 15 residues. Germline values: CDR1 SGHTA, CDR2 FQGTGA. V was shortened by 3 bases and J by 5 bases, with 13 bases between the two germline ends. This CDR3 is CASSFSGIGTGELFF. The CDR3 bases are TGTGCCAGCAGCTTTTCAGGGATAGGAACCGGGGAGCTGTTTTTT.

The gene calls are TRBV10-3 and TRBJ2-3, with D possibly TRBD1 on 5 matching bases. V was cut by 3 bases and J by 0 bases, with 10 bases left in between. The CDR3 is 15 residues long. The germline V gene encodes CDR1 ENHRY and CDR2 SYGVKD. The CDR3 DNA reads TGTGCCATCAGTGAAGACAGCCTGAGCACAGATACGCAGTATTTT. Translating it yields CAISEDSLSTDTQYF.